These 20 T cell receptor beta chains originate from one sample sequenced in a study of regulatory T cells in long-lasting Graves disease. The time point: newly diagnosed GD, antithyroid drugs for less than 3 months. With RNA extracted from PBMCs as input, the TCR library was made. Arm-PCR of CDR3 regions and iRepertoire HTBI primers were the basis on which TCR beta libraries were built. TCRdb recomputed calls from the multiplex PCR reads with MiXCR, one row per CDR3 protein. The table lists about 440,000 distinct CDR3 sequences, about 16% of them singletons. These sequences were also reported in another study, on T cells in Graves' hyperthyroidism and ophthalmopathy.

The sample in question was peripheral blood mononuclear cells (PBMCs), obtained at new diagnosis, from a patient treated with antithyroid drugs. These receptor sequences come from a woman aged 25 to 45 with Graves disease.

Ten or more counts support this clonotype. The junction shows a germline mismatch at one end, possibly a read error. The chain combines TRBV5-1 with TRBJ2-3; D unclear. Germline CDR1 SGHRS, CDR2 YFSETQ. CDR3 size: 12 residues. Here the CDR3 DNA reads TGTGCCAGCAGCCAGACAACAGATACGCAGTATTTT. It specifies CASSQTTDTQYF.

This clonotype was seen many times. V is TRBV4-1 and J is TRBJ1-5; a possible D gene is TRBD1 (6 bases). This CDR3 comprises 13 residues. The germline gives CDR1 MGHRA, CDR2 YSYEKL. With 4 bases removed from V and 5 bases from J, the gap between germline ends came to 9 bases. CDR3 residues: CASSLSGDQPQHF. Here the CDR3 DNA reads TGCGCCAGCAGCCTCTCAGGGGATCAGCCCCAGCATTTT.

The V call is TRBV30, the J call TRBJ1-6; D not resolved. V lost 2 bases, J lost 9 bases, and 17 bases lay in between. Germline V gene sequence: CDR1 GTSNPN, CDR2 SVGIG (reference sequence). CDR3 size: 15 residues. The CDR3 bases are TGTGCCTGGAGTCCGACCTCACCTAATAGTTCACCCCTCCACTTT. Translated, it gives CAWSPTSPNSSPLHF.

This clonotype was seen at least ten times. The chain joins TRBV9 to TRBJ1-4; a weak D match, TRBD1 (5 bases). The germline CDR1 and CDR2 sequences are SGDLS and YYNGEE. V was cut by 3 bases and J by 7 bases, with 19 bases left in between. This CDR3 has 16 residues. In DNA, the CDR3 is TGTGCCAGCAGCGGAGGGGAGGGGAAGGTCGGTGAAAAACTGTTTTTT. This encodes CASSGGEGKVGEKLFF.

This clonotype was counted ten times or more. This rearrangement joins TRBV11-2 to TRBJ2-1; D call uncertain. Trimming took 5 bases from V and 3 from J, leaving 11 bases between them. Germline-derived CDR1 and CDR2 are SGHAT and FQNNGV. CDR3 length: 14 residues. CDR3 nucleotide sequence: TGTGCCAGCAGCCTGGAAAGAATCTACAATGAGCAGTTCTTC. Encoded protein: CASSLERIYNEQFF. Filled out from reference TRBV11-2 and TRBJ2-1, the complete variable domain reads EAGVAQSPRYKIIEKRQSVAFWCNPISGHATLYWYQQILGQGPKLLIQFQNNGVVDDSQLPKDRFSAERLKGVDSTLKIQPAKLEDSAVYLCASSLERIYNEQFFGPGTRLTVL.

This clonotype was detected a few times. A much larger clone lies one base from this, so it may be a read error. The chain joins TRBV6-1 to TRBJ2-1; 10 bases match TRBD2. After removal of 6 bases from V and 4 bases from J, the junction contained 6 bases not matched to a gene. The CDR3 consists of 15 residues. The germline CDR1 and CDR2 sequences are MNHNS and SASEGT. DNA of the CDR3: TGTGCCAGCAGGAGCGGGAGGGCGCCTTACAATGAGCAGTTCTTC. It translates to CASRSGRAPYNEQFF.

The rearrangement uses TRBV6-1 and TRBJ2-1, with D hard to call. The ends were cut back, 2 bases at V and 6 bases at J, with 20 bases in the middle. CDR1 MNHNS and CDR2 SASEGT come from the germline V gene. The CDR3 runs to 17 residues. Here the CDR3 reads CASSELVPTRTRNEQFF. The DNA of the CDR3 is TGTGCCAGCAGTGAATTGGTACCAACGCGAACTCGCAATGAGCAGTTCTTC.

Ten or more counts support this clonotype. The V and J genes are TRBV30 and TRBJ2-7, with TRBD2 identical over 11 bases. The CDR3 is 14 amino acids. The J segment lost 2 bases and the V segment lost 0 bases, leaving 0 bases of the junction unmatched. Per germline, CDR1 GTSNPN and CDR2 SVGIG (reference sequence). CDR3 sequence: CAWSVLAGAYEQYF. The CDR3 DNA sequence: TGTGCCTGGAGTGTACTAGCGGGAGCCTACGAGCAGTACTTC.

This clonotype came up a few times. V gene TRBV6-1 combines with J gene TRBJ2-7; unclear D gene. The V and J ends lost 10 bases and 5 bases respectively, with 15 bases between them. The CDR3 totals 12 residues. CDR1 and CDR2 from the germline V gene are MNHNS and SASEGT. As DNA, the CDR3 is TGTGCCATCAATAGCTGGGGAAACGAGCAGTACTTC. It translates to CAINSWGNEQYF.

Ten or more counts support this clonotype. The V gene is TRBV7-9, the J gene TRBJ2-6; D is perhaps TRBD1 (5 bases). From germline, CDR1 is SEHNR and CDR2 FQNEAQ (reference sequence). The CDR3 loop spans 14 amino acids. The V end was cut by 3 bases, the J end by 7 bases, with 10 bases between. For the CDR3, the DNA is TGTGCCAGCAGCTTTGGGGCCAGTGCCAACGTCCTGACTTTC. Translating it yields CASSFGASANVLTF.

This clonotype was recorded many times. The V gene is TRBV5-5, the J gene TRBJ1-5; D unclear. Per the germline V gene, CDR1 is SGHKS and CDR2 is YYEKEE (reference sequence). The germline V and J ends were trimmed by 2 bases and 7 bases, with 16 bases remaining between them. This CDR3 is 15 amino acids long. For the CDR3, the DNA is TGTGCCAGCAGCTTTGATTTGGGAGTAGGACAGCCCCAGCATTTT. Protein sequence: CASSFDLGVGQPQHF.

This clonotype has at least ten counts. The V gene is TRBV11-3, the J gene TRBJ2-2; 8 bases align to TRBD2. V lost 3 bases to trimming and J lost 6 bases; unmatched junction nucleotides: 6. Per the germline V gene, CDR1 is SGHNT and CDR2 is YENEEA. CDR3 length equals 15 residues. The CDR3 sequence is CASSFGTRRAGELFF. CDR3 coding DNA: TGTGCCAGCAGCTTCGGGACTAGACGGGCCGGGGAGCTGTTTTTT.

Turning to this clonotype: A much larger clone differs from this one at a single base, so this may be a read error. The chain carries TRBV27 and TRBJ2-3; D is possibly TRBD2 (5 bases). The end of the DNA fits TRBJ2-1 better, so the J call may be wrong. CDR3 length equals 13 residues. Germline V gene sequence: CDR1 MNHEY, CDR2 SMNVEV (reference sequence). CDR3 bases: TGTGCCAGCCGAATGGACTGGCTTAGGGAGCAGTTCTTC. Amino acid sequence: CASRMDWLREQFF.

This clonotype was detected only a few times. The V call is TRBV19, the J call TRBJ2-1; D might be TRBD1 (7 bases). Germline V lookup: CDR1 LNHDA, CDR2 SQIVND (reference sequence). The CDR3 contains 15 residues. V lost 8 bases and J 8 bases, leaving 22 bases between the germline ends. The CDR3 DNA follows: TGTGCCAGTTTAGCCAGGGGGGAAGGGAAGCATGAGCAGTTCTTC. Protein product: CASLARGEGKHEQFF.

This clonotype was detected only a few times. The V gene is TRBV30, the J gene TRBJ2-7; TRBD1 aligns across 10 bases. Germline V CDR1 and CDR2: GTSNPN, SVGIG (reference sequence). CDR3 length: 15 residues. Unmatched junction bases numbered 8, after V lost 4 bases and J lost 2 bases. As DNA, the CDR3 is TGTGCCTGGACTATGGGGACAGGGGACCCCTACGAGCAGTACTTC. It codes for CAWTMGTGDPYEQYF.

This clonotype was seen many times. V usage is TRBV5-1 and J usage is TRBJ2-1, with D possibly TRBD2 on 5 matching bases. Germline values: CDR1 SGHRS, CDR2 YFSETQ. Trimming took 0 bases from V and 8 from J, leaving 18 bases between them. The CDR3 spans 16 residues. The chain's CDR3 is CASSLGLSLASYEQFF. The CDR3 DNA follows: TGCGCCAGCAGCTTGGGACTAAGTCTGGCTTCGTATGAGCAGTTCTTC.

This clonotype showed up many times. Here the CDR3 DNA reads TGTGCCAGCAGTGTACCGGGACAGAATCAGCCCCAGCATTTT. Translation: CASSVPGQNQPQHF. The genes are TRBV6-1 and TRBJ1-5, with 7 bases fitting TRBD1. This CDR3 spans 14 amino acids. Per germline, CDR1 MNHNS and CDR2 SASEGT. J lost 4 bases, V lost 4 bases, and 4 bases had no gene match.

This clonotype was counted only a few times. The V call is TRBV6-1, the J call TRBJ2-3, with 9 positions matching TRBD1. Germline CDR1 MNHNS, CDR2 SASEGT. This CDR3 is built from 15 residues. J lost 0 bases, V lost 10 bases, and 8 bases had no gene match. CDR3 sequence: CATKDRGPSTDTQYF. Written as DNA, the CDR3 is TGTGCCACCAAGGACAGGGGCCCTAGCACAGATACGCAGTATTTT.

DNA of the CDR3: TGTGCCAGTGCCAACCGGGACAGGGGAACCTACAATGAGCAGTTCTTC. It is translated as CASANRDRGTYNEQFF. The rearrangement uses TRBV5-6 and TRBJ2-1; TRBD1 matches 10 bases. CDR3 size: 16 residues. Germline V lookup: CDR1 SGHDT, CDR2 YYEEEE. Losses at the gene ends were 8 bases for V and 2 bases for J; bases not matched to a gene: 10.

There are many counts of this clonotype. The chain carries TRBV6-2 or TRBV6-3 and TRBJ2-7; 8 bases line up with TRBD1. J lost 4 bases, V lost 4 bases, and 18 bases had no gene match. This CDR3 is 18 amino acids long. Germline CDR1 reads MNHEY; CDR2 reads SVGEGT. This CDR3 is CASSSIGLAGTGGYEQYF. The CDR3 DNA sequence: TGTGCCAGCAGTTCCATTGGACTGGCTGGGACAGGAGGATACGAGCAGTACTTC.